Each of the 26 T cell receptor beta chains below was sequenced from the same sample in a study of T cell responses to AZD1222 COVID-19 vaccine. Generated by immunoSEQ multiplex PCR, the TCRdb table keeps only in-frame clones and is missing some. The repertoire includes 60,000 to 75,000 clones, about 88% of them detected once, and over 25% sits in the top ten. The sample consisted of peripheral blood, taken 28 days after the second AZD1222 dose. These receptors originate from an adult who received the AZD1222 COVID-19 vaccine.

V gene TRBV11-2 combines with J gene TRBJ2-5, with 9 bases that match TRBD2. V shed 4 bases, J shed 2 bases, and the junction held 5 bases outside the gene matches. Germline V lookup: CDR1 SGHAT, CDR2 FQNNGV. CDR3 length: 15 amino acids. The CDR3 loop is CASSSNLAGQETQYF. The CDR3 coding sequence is TGTGCCAGCAGCTCTAACCTAGCGGGACAAGAGACCCAGTACTTC.

V and J are TRBV28 and TRBJ2-7; D ambiguous. V lost 2 bases and J 8 bases, leaving 13 bases between the germline ends. CDR3 length: 13 amino acids. Germline V CDR1 and CDR2: MDHEN, SYDVKM. The chain's CDR3 is CASSLPQTVQQYF. The CDR3 nucleotides are TGTGCCAGCAGTTTACCACAGACGGTTCAGCAGTACTTC.

CDR3 sequence reads: CASSLGPTAGFNIQYF. The DNA of the CDR3 is TGTGCCAGCAGCTTGGGCCCGACAGCAGGTTTTAACATTCAGTACTTC. The J gene is TRBJ2-4, the V gene TRBV11-3; tentative D call: TRBD1 (5 bases). Trimming stripped 3 bases from V and 7 bases from J, with 19 bases between. Germline CDR1 and CDR2: SGHNT and YENEEA. The CDR3 loop spans 16 amino acids. Together with reference TRBV11-3 and TRBJ2-4, the CDR3 gives the full variable domain: EAGVVQSPRYKIIEKKQPVAFWCNPISGHNTLYWYLQNLGQGPELLIRYENEEAVDDSQLPKDRFSAERLKGVDSTLKIQPAELGDSAVYLCASSLGPTAGFNIQYFGAGTRLSVL.

This clone was detected only once. The gene calls are TRBV6-1 and TRBJ2-1; 8 positions agree with TRBD1. CDR3 length equals 15 residues. The V segment lost 1 base and the J segment 7 bases; nucleotides outside the gene matches: 6. Per the germline V gene, CDR1 is MNHNS and CDR2 is SASEGT. CDR3 DNA sequence: TGTGCCAGCAGTGAAGTCCAGGGGGCGCGGAATGAGCAGTTCTTC. Its translation: CASSEVQGARNEQFF.

This chain joins TRBV2 and TRBJ1-4; 8 nucleotides agree with TRBD1. V was clipped by 6 bases and J by 15 bases; unmatched bases: 9. Germline loops: CDR1 SNHLY, CDR2 FYNNEI. This CDR3 spans 12 amino acids. The DNA for the CDR3 is TGTGCCAGCAGAGAGGAGGTGGACAGGGTGTTTTTT. Protein: CASREEVDRVFF.

This rearrangement joins TRBV7-2 to TRBJ2-7; D is unresolved. CDR1 and CDR2 (germline): SGHTA, FQGNSA. The V end was cut by 5 bases, the J end by 3 bases, with 23 bases between. This CDR3 is built from 17 residues. CDR3 sequence: CASSPGRVGPRFYEQYF. The CDR3 nucleotides read TGTGCCAGCAGCCCGGGCCGCGTGGGTCCAAGATTCTACGAGCAGTACTTC.

The rearrangement joins TRBV9 to TRBJ2-7; 11 bases fit TRBD2. V was pared by 0 bases and J by 9 bases, with 8 bases of the junction left unmatched. CDR3 length equals 15 residues. CDR1 and CDR2 (germline): SGDLS, YYNGEE. The CDR3 region has the DNA TGTGCCAGCAGCGTAGGGGCACTAGCGGGAGAGGGGCAGTACTTC. Translation: CASSVGALAGEGQYF. The full variable domain, completed using reference TRBV9 and TRBJ2-7, is DSGVTQTPKHLITATGQRVTLRCSPRSGDLSVYWYQQSLDQGLQFLIQYYNGEERAKGNILERFSAQQFPDLHSELNLSSLELGDSALYFCASSVGALAGEGQYFGPGTRLTVT.

V gene TRBV5-3 combines with J gene TRBJ1-2; D remains ambiguous. TRBV5-3 is assigned to the ORF class and has an uncertain function. This CDR3 has 16 residues. V lost 1 base to trimming and J lost 3 bases, with 16 bases between them. This CDR3 reads CARSLRYSAPDYGYTF. CDR3 sequence (DNA): TGTGCCAGAAGCTTGAGGTACAGCGCCCCTGACTATGGCTACACCTTC.

This chain joins TRBV5-5 and TRBJ1-5, with a tentative D call TRBD1 (5 bases). Germline lookup yields CDR1 SGHKS and CDR2 YYEKEE (reference sequence). This CDR3 is 16 amino acids long. V was cut by 5 bases and J by 3 bases, with 18 bases left in between. The CDR3 reads CASSPRQGGYNQPQHF. The CDR3 nucleotides are TGTGCCAGCAGTCCTCGGCAGGGTGGATACAATCAGCCCCAGCATTTT.

J is TRBJ2-2 and V is TRBV6-1; D not certain. The CDR3 runs to 15 residues. V lost 2 bases and J lost 6, with 13 bases in between. Germline-derived CDR1 and CDR2 are MNHNS and SASEGT. In nucleotides, the CDR3 is TGTGCCAGCAGTGAAAGTAGGATCACGTCCGGGGAGCTGTTTTTT. Protein: CASSESRITSGELFF.

The rearrangement links TRBV2 to TRBJ1-1, with unresolved D. Germline-derived CDR1 and CDR2 are SNHLY and FYNNEI. This CDR3 spans 13 amino acids. V was trimmed by 6 bases and J by 3 bases, leaving 11 bases between them. The CDR3 coding sequence is TGTGCCAGCAGGGCCAGTGAGGACACTGAAGCTTTCTTT. Translated, it gives CASRASEDTEAFF. Variable domain in full (rest from reference TRBV2 and TRBJ1-1): EPEVTQTPSHQVTQMGQEVILRCVPISNHLYFYWYRQILGQKVEFLVSFYNNEISEKSEIFDDQFSVERPDGSNFTLKIRSTKLEDSAMYFCASRASEDTEAFFGQGTRLTVV.

V gene TRBV2 combines with J gene TRBJ2-1; 7 bases map to TRBD1. CDR3 length equals 14 residues. The V gene end was trimmed by 6 bases and the J gene end by 8 bases; junction bases not matched to a gene: 10. Germline V lookup: CDR1 SNHLY, CDR2 FYNNEI. The CDR3 loop reads CASRETGMGDEQFF. CDR3 DNA: TGTGCCAGCAGAGAGACAGGGATGGGGGATGAGCAGTTCTTC.

The genes are TRBV2 and TRBJ1-6; possibly TRBD1 for D (5 bases). V was shortened by 5 bases and J by 6 bases, with 14 bases between the two germline ends. Germline CDR1 reads SNHLY; CDR2 reads FYNNEI. The CDR3 runs 15 residues. CDR3 protein: CASSTSYRSNSPLHF. Written as DNA, the CDR3 is TGTGCCAGCAGTACCTCGTACAGGTCTAATTCACCCCTCCACTTT.

The chain has TRBV3-1 (or the pseudogene TRBV3-2) and TRBJ2-1; D unclear. The ends were cut back, 5 bases at V and 5 bases at J, with 22 bases in the middle. This CDR3 is built from 17 residues. Germline V CDR1 and CDR2: LGHDT, YNNKEL (reference sequence). The DNA for the CDR3 is TGTGCCAGCAGCGTCCAGGCTCCCATTTCATCCGACAATGAGCAGTTCTTC. It specifies CASSVQAPISSDNEQFF.

V gene TRBV6-5 combines with J gene TRBJ1-1; the D is unclear. The V gene's germline CDR1 is MNHEY and CDR2 SVGAGI. The CDR3 is 14 amino acids. The V end was cut by 7 bases, the J end by 3 bases, with 15 bases between. The DNA of the CDR3 is TGTGCCAGCACCTTAAAGACTGGGCACACTGAAGCTTTCTTT. It encodes CASTLKTGHTEAFF.

This chain uses TRBV7-2 with TRBJ1-2; possibly TRBD1 for D (6 bases). This CDR3 is 15 amino acids long. V lost 2 bases and J 8 bases, leaving 18 bases between the germline ends. From germline, CDR1 is SGHTA and CDR2 FQGNSA. The CDR3 DNA reads TGTGCCAGCAGCTTAACCGGGGAGGGGGTCCGCGGCTACACCTTC. Protein: CASSLTGEGVRGYTF.

The CDR3: CASRMSRDRGYEQYF. The CDR3 bases are TGTGCCAGCAGGATGAGCCGGGACAGGGGCTACGAGCAGTACTTC. This rearrangement joins TRBV6-5 to TRBJ2-7; the match to TRBD1 covers 10 bases. Germline V lookup: CDR1 MNHEY, CDR2 SVGAGI. The CDR3 spans 15 residues. With 6 bases clipped from V and 3 bases from J, the junction kept 8 bases outside the gene matches.

The rearrangement uses TRBV7-2 and TRBJ1-5; D is unclear. The ends were cut back, 4 bases at V and 7 bases at J, with 8 bases in the middle. The CDR3 has 12 amino acids. Germline CDR1 SGHTA, CDR2 FQGNSA. CDR3 sequence: CASSSLGQPQHF. The CDR3 bases are TGTGCCAGCAGCTCCTTAGGGCAGCCCCAGCATTTT.

J is TRBJ1-2 and V is TRBV10-3; 9 bases fit TRBD1. The CDR3 is 14 residues long. Unmatched junction bases numbered 14, after V lost 11 bases and J lost 7 bases. CDR1 and CDR2 (germline): ENHRY, SYGVKD. CDR3 nucleotides: TGTGCCTCCCGGAGGGAGGGACAGGGTTCTGGCTACACCTTC. Translation: CASRREGQGSGYTF.

The CDR3: CASRDPSGEQFF. DNA of the CDR3: TGCGCCAGCAGGGATCCCAGTGGGGAGCAGTTCTTC. The chain is built from TRBV5-1 and TRBJ2-1, with no clear D. Trimming shortened V by 5 bases and J by 10 bases, and 13 bases separated the two germline ends. This CDR3 is 12 amino acids long. Germline values: CDR1 SGHRS, CDR2 YFSETQ.

This chain uses TRBV19 with TRBJ2-1, with D perhaps given as TRBD1 or TRBD2 (5 bases each). This CDR3 comprises 16 residues. CDR1 and CDR2 (germline): LNHDA, SQIVND (reference sequence). Trimming pared 6 bases from V and 4 bases from J, leaving 19 bases between. The CDR3 DNA follows: TGTGCCAGTAGAACTCTGATCGGGACGCCGTACAATGAGCAGTTCTTC. It is translated as CASRTLIGTPYNEQFF.

The V call is TRBV4-2, the J call TRBJ1-5; D unclear. The CDR3 runs to 13 residues. Trimming removed 0 bases from V and 9 bases from J, with 9 bases in between. Germline CDR1 and CDR2: LGHNA and YNFKEQ. DNA of the CDR3: TGTGCCAGCAGCCAAGAGGCATTGAGGCCCCAGCATTTT. Its protein is CASSQEALRPQHF.

This sequence joins TRBV7-6 and TRBJ2-7; TRBD2 agrees at 14 bases. Germline assignment: CDR1 SGHVS and CDR2 FNYEAQ. The CDR3 has 17 amino acids. V lost 5 bases, J lost 3 bases, and 9 bases stayed unmatched. The CDR3 here is CASSPIWGTSGSYEQYF. The CDR3 nucleotides are TGTGCCAGCAGCCCCATTTGGGGGACTAGCGGGAGCTACGAGCAGTACTTC.

This clone was recorded only once. The chain has TRBV20-1 and TRBJ2-2; unclear D gene. Deletions cut 3 bases from V and 0 bases from J, with 5 bases between. This CDR3 has 13 residues. Germline assignment: CDR1 DFQATT and CDR2 SNEGSKA (reference sequence). The DNA for the CDR3 is TGCAGTGCTAGTGACACGAACACCGGGGAGCTGTTTTTT. Amino acids: CSASDTNTGELFF.

The J gene is TRBJ2-2, the V gene TRBV6-5, with D tentatively TRBD1 (5 bases). CDR1 is MNHEY and CDR2 is SVGAGI in the germline V gene. The CDR3 loop spans 14 amino acids. V was trimmed by 5 bases and J by 1 base, leaving 8 bases between them. CDR3 residues: CASSRDRNTGELFF. The CDR3 bases are TGTGCCAGCAGTCGCGACAGGAACACCGGGGAGCTGTTTTTT.

This chain links TRBV18 with TRBJ1-2; no definite D call. The V end lost 5 bases, the J end lost 0 bases, and 7 bases lay between the germline ends. The CDR3 length is 13 residues. Germline V gives CDR1 KGHSH, CDR2 LQKENI. The CDR3 loop reads CASSSGANYGYTF. In DNA form, the CDR3 reads TGTGCCAGCTCATCAGGAGCTAACTATGGCTACACCTTC.